This TCR beta chain stems from a study of vaccination and CD4 T cells after COVID-19. Sequencing of the DNA from cultured CD4+ T cells was carried out with the Oncomine TCR Beta short-read assay. Using its own MiXCR run on the PCR reads, TCRdb lists one record per CDR3 protein. In the table there are 20,000 to 25,000 distinct CDR3 sequences, around 43% of which are singletons. This clonotype has just a few counts. Its antigen is still unknown. Trimming took 8 bases from V and 3 from J; bases not matched to a gene: 7. CDR1 is SQVTM and CDR2 is ANQGSEA in the germline V gene. This CDR3 comprises 13 residues. Stated treatment: roughly ten-day PBMC culture with coronavirus spike peptide pools or control peptides (ViraFEST assay).

The V call is TRBV29-1, the J call TRBJ1-1; 9 nucleotides align to TRBD1. This clonotype was obtained from a human donor who had recovered from COVID-19. The material sequenced was CD4+ T cells from blood, cultured in vitro. CDR3 protein: CSFRDREDTEAFF. For the CDR3, the DNA is TGCAGCTTCAGGGACAGGGAGGACACTGAAGCTTTCTTT.